Listed here are 9 T cell receptor beta chains from one sample, sequenced in a study of TIL therapy for anti-PD-1-resistant metastatic lung cancer. This was the immunoSEQ v3 assay. Sequenced by immunoSEQ multiplex PCR; TCRdb stores in-frame clones only, minus some. Among roughly 58,000 clones, 81% were seen once, and the ten largest hold 2.9%. Time point given: pre-treatment sample, taken before nivolumab and TIL therapy. The sample here was blood, taken at baseline. These receptors were obtained from a person aged 25-80 years with non-small cell lung cancer.

The chain couples TRBV6-6 to TRBJ1-4, with no clear D. V was cut by 0 bases and J by 2 bases, with 7 bases left in between. Germline V lookup: CDR1 MNHNY, CDR2 SVGAGI (reference sequence). The CDR3 contains 15 residues. CDR3 residues: CASSYSGRTNEKLFF. In DNA form, the CDR3 reads TGTGCCAGCAGTTACTCGGGGAGGACTAATGAAAAACTGTTTTTT.

The rearrangement joins TRBV28 to TRBJ2-2; perhaps TRBD1 as D (6 bases). V was shortened by 8 bases and J by 2 bases, with 15 bases between the two germline ends. Germline V CDR1 and CDR2: MDHEN, SYDVKM. This CDR3 comprises 15 residues. The CDR3, as DNA: TGTGCCAGCCGCCCGACAGGAACTAACACCGGGGAGCTGTTTTTT. Translating it yields CASRPTGTNTGELFF.

The gene calls are TRBV19 and TRBJ1-1, with a tentative D call TRBD1 (6 bases). The V and J ends lost 3 bases and 14 bases respectively, with 19 bases between them. This CDR3 is 13 amino acids long. Germline CDR1 and CDR2: LNHDA and SQIVND (reference sequence). The CDR3 DNA reads as TGTGCCAGTAGTATCCCGGACAGTCCTGGTTCATTCTTT. It specifies CASSIPDSPGSFF.

V usage is TRBV18 and J usage is TRBJ2-6; 7 positions match TRBD1. Germline V gene data show CDR1 as KGHSH and CDR2 as LQKENI. The CDR3 is 19 residues long. The trim removed 1 base at V and 0 bases at J, leaving 9 bases unmatched. CDR3 region: CASSPLQTGAISGANVLTF. The DNA for the CDR3 is TGTGCCAGCTCACCACTCCAAACAGGGGCGATCTCTGGGGCCAACGTCCTGACTTTC.

The V call is TRBV18, the J call TRBJ2-5, with a weak D call TRBD1 (5 bases). Trimming removed 8 bases at V and 4 bases at J, with 14 bases between. The CDR3 totals 13 residues. Germline V gene sequence: CDR1 KGHSH, CDR2 LQKENI. The CDR3, as DNA: TGTGCCAGCCGCGTAAGGGGTACAGAGACCCAGTACTTC. Translating it yields CASRVRGTETQYF.

Note on this clone: Other DNA sequences in the sample encode the same CDR3. The chain is built from TRBV27 and TRBJ1-6; 10 nucleotides align to TRBD1. Germline-derived CDR1 and CDR2 are MNHEY and SMNVEV (reference sequence). The V gene end was trimmed by 8 bases and the J gene end by 10 bases; junction bases not matched to a gene: 8. The CDR3 extends over 14 amino acids. The CDR3 spells CASSKGQGGSPLHF. The CDR3 DNA sequence: TGTGCCAGCTCGAAAGGACAGGGGGGATCACCCCTCCACTTT.

This clone is medium-sized. The rearrangement joins TRBV2 to TRBJ2-6; 7 bases match TRBD1. Germline V CDR1 and CDR2: SNHLY, FYNNEI. Trimming cost V 7 bases and J 11 bases; bases outside gene matches: 11. The CDR3 covers 14 residues. The CDR3 DNA sequence: TGTGCCAGCACCCACGACAGGGCGGGTGACGTCCTGACTTTC. Protein: CASTHDRAGDVLTF. Drawing the rest from reference TRBV2 and TRBJ2-6, the complete variable domain is EPEVTQTPSHQVTQMGQEVILRCVPISNHLYFYWYRQILGQKVEFLVSFYNNEISEKSEIFDDQFSVERPDGSNFTLKIRSTKLEDSAMYFCASTHDRAGDVLTFGAGSRLTVL.

The J gene is TRBJ1-1, the V gene TRBV6-6; D uncertain. Trimming took 4 bases from V and 4 from J, leaving 7 bases between them. The CDR3 extends over 12 amino acids. Per the germline V gene, CDR1 is MNHNY and CDR2 is SVGAGI (reference sequence). The CDR3 region is CASSFGPTEAFF. The CDR3 DNA reads TGTGCCAGCAGTTTTGGCCCCACTGAAGCTTTCTTT.

The V gene is TRBV4-3, the J gene TRBJ2-1; unclear D gene. The CDR3 runs 14 residues. Germline assignment: CDR1 LGHNA and CDR2 YSLEER. Trimming took off 5 bases at V and 6 bases at J, with 14 bases between the two ends. DNA for the CDR3: TGCGCCAGCAGCTCGCAACTAAACAGCAATGAGCAGTTCTTC. This translates into CASSSQLNSNEQFF.